The source of this T cell receptor beta chain is a study of spatial heterogeneity in lung cancer. Regarding the study as a whole: Tracking of tumor mutation counts was seen in expanded intratumoral alpha and beta TCR counts. Ubiquitous and regional expanded TCR counts mirrored ubiquitous and regional nonsynonymous mutation counts, respectively.

Trimming took off 2 bases at V and 0 bases at J, with 9 bases between the two ends. Per the germline V gene, CDR1 is SGHRS and CDR2 is YFSETQ. The CDR3 totals 16 residues. TCRdb independently ran MiXCR on the 5' RACE reads; one entry per CDR3 protein. This table has thousands of distinct CDR3 sequences, approximately 14% appearing once. This clonotype was seen repeatedly, ten times or more. Its antigen is currently unknown. Time point denoted: sample taken at primary tumor resection. There were roughly 78 donors, all of them untreated patients with early-stage non-small cell lung cancer. Unsorted whole RNA from tumor, nontumor lung or frozen PBMC underwent sequencing.

The chain employs TRBV5-1 and TRBJ2-6, with D perhaps matching TRBD2 (5 bases). The specimen was lung tumor tissue, collected at surgery. The TCR comes from a male donor with early-stage non-small cell lung cancer. CDR3 residues: CASSFTGSSGANVLTF. CDR3 DNA sequence: TGCGCCAGCAGCTTCACGGGAAGCTCTGGGGCCAACGTCCTGACTTTC.